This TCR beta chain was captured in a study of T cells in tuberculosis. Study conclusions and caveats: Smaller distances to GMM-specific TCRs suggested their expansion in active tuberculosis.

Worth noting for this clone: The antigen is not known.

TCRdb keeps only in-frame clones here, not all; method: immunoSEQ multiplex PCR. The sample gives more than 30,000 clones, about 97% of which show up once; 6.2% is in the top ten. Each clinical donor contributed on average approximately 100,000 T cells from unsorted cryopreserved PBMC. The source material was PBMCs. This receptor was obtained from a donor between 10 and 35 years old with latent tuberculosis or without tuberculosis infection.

In DNA, the CDR3 is TGTGCCAGCAGTGAACTAGCGGGCCCCGCCGGGGAGCTGTTTTTT. Residues: CASSELAGPAGELFF. The chain employs TRBV2 and TRBJ2-2, with 8 bases aligning to TRBD2. The V gene end was trimmed by 2 bases and the J gene end by 6 bases; junction bases not matched to a gene: 5. This CDR3 contains 15 residues. Germline V gene sequence: CDR1 SNHLY, CDR2 FYNNEI.